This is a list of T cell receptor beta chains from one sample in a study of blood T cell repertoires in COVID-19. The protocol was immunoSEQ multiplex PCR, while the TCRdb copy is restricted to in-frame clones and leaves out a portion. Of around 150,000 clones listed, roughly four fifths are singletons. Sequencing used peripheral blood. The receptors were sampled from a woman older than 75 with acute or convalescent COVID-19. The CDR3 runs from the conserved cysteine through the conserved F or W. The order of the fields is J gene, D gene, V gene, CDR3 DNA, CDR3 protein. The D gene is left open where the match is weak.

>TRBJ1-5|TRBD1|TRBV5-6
TGTGCCAGCAGCCGTGGACAGGGAGGCAATCAGCCCCAGCATTTT
CASSRGQGGNQPQHF
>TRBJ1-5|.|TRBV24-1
TGTGCCACCAATTCGGGACATAGCAATCAGCCCCAGCATTTT
CATNSGHSNQPQHF
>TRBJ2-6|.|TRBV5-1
TGCGCCAGCAGCCGGGACTCCTACTCTGGGGCCAACGTCCTGACTTTC
CASSRDSYSGANVLTF
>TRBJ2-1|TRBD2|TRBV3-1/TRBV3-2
TGTGCCAGCAGCGATACTAGCGGGAGCTACAATGAGCAGTTCTTC
CASSDTSGSYNEQFF
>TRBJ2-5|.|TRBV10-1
TGCGCCAGAAAATACAGGGAAGGGACCCAGTACTTC
CARKYREGTQYF
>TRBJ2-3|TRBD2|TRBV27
TGTGCCAGCAGTTCGCGGGGCGGGAGGGCAGATACGCAGTATTTT
CASSSRGGRADTQYF
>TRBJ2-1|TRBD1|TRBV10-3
TGTGCCATCGGCCCTCAGCCGGGACAGGGTAGGAATGAGCAGTTCTTC
CAIGPQPGQGRNEQFF
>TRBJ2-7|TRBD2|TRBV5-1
TGCGCCAGCAGCTTCGTTAGCGGGAGTGAGGACGAGCAGTACTTC
CASSFVSGSEDEQYF
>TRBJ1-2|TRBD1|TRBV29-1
TGCAGCGGCTTTCGGACAGGGGACTATGGCTACACCTTC
CSGFRTGDYGYTF
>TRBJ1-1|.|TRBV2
TGTGCCAGCATGACCTCAGGGTACACTGAAGCTTTCTTT
CASMTSGYTEAFF
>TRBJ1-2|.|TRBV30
TGTGCCTGGAGCGATGGGCTTGGCTACACCTTC
CAWSDGLGYTF
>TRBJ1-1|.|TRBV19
TGTGCCAGTTCGGCGACAGTGAACACTGAAGCTTTCTTT
CASSATVNTEAFF
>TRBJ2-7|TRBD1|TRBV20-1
TGCAGTGCCCACCGACAGGGTGAGCAGTACTTC
CSAHRQGEQYF
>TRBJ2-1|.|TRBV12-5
TGTGCTAGTGGTTTGGTGGACTTTGGGGAGCAGTTCTTC
CASGLVDFGEQFF
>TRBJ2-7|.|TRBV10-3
TGTGCCATCAGTCAGGGCTATGAGGACGAGCAGTACTTC
CAISQGYEDEQYF
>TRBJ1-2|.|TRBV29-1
TGCAGCGTTGTGGGGCAGCAGTATGGCTACACCTTC
CSVVGQQYGYTF
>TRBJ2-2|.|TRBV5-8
TGTGCCAGCAGCTTGGGCCTAAACACCGGGGAGCTGTTTTTT
CASSLGLNTGELFF
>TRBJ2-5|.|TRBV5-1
TGCGCCAGCAGCGCTACGGCAGGGGAGACCCAGTACTTC
CASSATAGETQYF